This T cell receptor (beta chain) was sequenced for a study of T cell responses to AZD1222 COVID-19 vaccine (dated by TCRdb to the early 2020s). In terms of the full investigation: AZD1222 recipients given second doses at about 4 weeks or at about 12 weeks were pooled, since spike-specific TCR depth and breadth were not found to differ between the two schedules. A total of over 230 trial participants underwent TCR sequencing, of whom nearly 210 had received two doses of AZD1222 and 26 had received two doses of the MenACWY control vaccine. Trial participants were enrolled by age into 18-55, 56-69 and 70-plus year subgroups, with roughly 150, 30 and 60 TCR-sequenced participants respectively.

The research as a whole found: Vaccine-associated CD4 TCRs spanned the whole spike protein, with dominant responses in regions 160-218 and 743-854. Nearly half of unique spike-specific TCRs reportedly recognized epitopes outside regions mutated in the B.1.351 and B.1.1.7 variants. A significant rise in spike-specific TCR breadth and depth was observed after two AZD1222 doses relative to day 0 and relative to MenACWY recipients. Because no samples from the day 14 peak response were available, repertoires could be characterized only after the peak T cell response. In the small 56-69-year group, the increase in depth fell short of significance, most likely because of low power. Conclusions about previously exposed vaccinees are limited because only six or seven AZD1222 recipients were SARS-CoV-2 seropositive at baseline. Most participants were white British and females outnumbered males, and the authors suggested that clonal diversity may have been underestimated.

Reading the label with the study, this specimen's time point is: baseline before first vaccination. Vaccinee samples came from UK trials COV001 and COV002, including a single-blind randomized controlled phase 2/3 trial of AZD1222 (ChAdOx1 nCoV-19) in healthy adults. For TCRbeta chain sequencing, PBMC samples from trial participants were taken at day 0 and at day 28 after the second dose. The CDR3 regions of human TCRbeta chains were analyzed by immunosequencing. The original pipeline was this. Repertoire TCRs were matched against a reference library of SARS-CoV-2-specific TCRs generated with the MIRA antigen-specificity platform. Breadth meant the fraction of unique TCRs that were SARS-CoV-2-associated, whereas depth meant the fraction of total T cells that were SARS-CoV-2-associated. Using the MIRA data, each spike-specific TCR was assigned both to the spike region to which the TCR was reactive and to a CD4 or CD8 class. Log10-transformed breadth and depth values were compared by one-way ANOVA with Sidak's multiple comparisons tests. Not all clones reach the TCRdb copy of this immuneACCESS table, which keeps in-frame sequences only. Checked studies attribute under half of the gap to unresolved V genes and leave the rest unexplained. V, J and clone size were drawn from that table, and D and trimming were deduced from the DNA. Here the sample has around 110,000 clones; around 90% occur a single time. Less than 8% of the sample is held by the ten biggest clonotypes.

Regarding this clone: The antigen this receptor binds is unknown. No base quality values were provided; no much bigger clone lies one nucleotide off.

V is trimmed back by 7 bases and J by 3 bases, and the junction contains 8 bases that no gene match accounts for. CDR3 length: 14 amino acids, cysteine to phenylalanine. Here the CDR3 DNA is all that survives: 42 bases in frame from base 1. From the germline V gene, CDR1 is SGHRS and CDR2 is YFSETQ. Sequenced material: peripheral blood, taken on day 0 of AZD1222 vaccination. The clonotype comes from an adult in good health. The V gene is TRBV5-1 and the J gene is TRBJ2-5; a stretch of 8 junction bases matches TRBD1. The CDR3 region has the sequence CASGTGGIEETQYF. The nucleotides read TGCGCCAGCGGCACAGGGGGAATAGAAGAGACCCAGTACTTC.